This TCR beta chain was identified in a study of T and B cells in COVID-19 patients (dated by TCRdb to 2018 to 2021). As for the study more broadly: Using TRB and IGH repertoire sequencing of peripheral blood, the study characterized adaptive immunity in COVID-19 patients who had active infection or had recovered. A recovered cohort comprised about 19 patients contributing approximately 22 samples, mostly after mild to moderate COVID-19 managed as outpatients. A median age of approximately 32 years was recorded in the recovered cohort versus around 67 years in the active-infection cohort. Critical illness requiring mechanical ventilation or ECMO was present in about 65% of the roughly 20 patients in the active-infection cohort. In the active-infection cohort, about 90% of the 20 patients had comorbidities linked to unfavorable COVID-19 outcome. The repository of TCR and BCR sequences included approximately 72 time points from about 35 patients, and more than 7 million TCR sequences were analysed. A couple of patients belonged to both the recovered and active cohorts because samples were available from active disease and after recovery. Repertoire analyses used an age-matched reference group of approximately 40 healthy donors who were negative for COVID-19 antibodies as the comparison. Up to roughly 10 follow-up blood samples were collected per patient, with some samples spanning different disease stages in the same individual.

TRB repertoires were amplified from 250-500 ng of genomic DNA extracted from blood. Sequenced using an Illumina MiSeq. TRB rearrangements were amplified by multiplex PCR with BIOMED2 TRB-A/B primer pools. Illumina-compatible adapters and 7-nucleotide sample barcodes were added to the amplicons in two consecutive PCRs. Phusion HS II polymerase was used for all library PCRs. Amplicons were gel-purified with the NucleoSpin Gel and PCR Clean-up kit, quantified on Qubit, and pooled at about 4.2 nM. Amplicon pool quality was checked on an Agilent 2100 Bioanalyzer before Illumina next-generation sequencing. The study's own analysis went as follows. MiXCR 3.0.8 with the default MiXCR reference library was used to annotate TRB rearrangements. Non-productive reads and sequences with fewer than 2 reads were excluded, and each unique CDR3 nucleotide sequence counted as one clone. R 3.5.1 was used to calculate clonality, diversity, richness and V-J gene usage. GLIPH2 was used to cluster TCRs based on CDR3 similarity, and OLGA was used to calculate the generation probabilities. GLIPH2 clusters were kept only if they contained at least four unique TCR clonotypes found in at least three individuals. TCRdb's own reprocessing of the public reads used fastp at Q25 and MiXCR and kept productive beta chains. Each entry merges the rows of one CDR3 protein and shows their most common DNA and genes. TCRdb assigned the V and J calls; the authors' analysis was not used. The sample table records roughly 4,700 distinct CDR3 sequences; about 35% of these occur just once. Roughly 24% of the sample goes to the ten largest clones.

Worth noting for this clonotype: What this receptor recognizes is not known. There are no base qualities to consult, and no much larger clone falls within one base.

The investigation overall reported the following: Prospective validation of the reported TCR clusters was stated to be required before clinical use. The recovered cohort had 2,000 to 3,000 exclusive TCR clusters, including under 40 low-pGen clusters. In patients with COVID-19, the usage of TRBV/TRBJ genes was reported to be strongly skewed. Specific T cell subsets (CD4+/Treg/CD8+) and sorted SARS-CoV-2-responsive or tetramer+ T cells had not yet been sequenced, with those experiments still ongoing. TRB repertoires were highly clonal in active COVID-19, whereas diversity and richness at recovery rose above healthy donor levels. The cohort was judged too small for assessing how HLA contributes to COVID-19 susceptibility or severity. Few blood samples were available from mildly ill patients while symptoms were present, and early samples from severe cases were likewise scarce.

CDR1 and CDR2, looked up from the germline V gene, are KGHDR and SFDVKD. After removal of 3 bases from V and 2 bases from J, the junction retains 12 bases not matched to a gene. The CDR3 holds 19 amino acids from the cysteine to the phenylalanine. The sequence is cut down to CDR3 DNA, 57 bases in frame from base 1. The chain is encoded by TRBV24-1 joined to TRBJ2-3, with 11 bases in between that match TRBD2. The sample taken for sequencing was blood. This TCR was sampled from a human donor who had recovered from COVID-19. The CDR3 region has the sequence CATSDPRTGTSGITDTQYF. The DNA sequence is TGTGCCACCAGTGATCCACGCACCGGGACTAGCGGAATCACAGATACGCAGTATTTT.